This entry is about one T cell receptor beta chain. This clonotype was seen only a few times. The clone's antigen remains unknown. One base away there is no much larger clone; base qualities are not given. The sample belongs to a study of molecular identifiers for immune sequencing clone quantification (dated by TCRdb to 2017 to 2018). Broadly, across the study: For a replicate experiment, RNA from roughly 18,000 or 92,000 naive CD8 T cells was divided into five aliquots, and four of the five aliquots were sequenced. CD8 T cells were used in a methods study to benchmark molecular-identifier clustering-based TCR repertoire sequencing (MIDCIRS) and TCR RNA copy counting. Broader findings and caveats from the paper: Modeling indicated around 3 TCR RNA copies recovered per cell, compared with 9.5 to 10 by digital PCR, which implies a capture efficiency of approximately 31%. Clones above 20 RNA copies held over 98% of molecules in CMV-specific effector cells but under 1% in naive cells. The naive libraries included spiked-in Jurkat TCR RNA (around 9 copies' worth), and this RNA is not part of the donor repertoire. Highly expanded clone sizes could be underestimated because identical TCR molecules may share a barcode. Even against a background of some 1 million naive CD8 T cells, spiked-in Jurkat TCR RNA amounting to a single cell's worth was reported to be detectable. When barcode sub-clustering was omitted, TCR diversity was inflated by chimeric consensus sequences, with chimeras reaching as high as 47%.

Library preparation employed PCR. Instrument on record: Illumina HiSeq 4000. Bulk TCR libraries were made following a previously described method, with the TCR primers given in Table S5. Total RNA was purified with the Qiagen AllPrep DNA/RNA kit. Reads from multiple sequencing runs of the same library were pooled before analysis. The authors' pipeline ran thus. Reads were retained only if the reads had an exact TCR constant sequence, and the retained reads were trimmed to 150 nt and grouped according to their 12-nt molecular barcodes. Reads within each barcode group were sub-clustered using a 15% Levenshtein threshold, and quality-weighted consensus sequences were constructed for each RNA molecule. Non-functional sequences were filtered out, along with any lower-count sequence sitting one edit away from another sequence. Based on fitting two negative binomial distributions, any barcode sub-cluster with under 20% of the maximum read count was discarded. The public reads were reanalyzed by TCRdb: fastp trimming at Q25, MiXCR alignment, in-frame beta chains only. CDR3 protein duplicates are merged, each entry listing the most common genes and DNA. For this entry, the V and J calls and clone size follow TCRdb and not the study's own pipeline. The sample table holds 400,000 to 600,000 distinct CDR3 sequences, of which around a fifth were seen once. Jointly, the top ten make up about 0.8% of the sample.

The germline V gene specifies SGHTS as CDR1 and YDEGEE as CDR2. V loses 4 bases at its end and J loses 7 bases; junction bases beyond the gene matches: 10. The CDR3 sequence holds 16 residues, the cysteine and phenylalanine included. Only the CDR3 DNA stays, 48 bases, in frame from base 1. Naive CD8 T cell libraries were made from roughly 18,000 to 920,000 sorted cells using 10%, 30% or 50% of purified RNA. Naive CD8 T cells, defined as CD8+CD4-CCR7+CD45RA+, were FACS-sorted into RLT Plus buffer on a BD FACSAria II. To test detection sensitivity, Jurkat RNA equivalent to about eleven TCR copies was spiked into samples of roughly 17,000-1,000,000 naive CD8 T cells. Enrichment of CD8 T cells was performed with RosetteSep CD8+ T Cell Enrichment Cocktail and Ficoll-Paque, after which ACK red cell lysis was carried out.

The sequenced sample consisted of naive CD8+ T cells from blood, with Jurkat cell RNA spiked in. Explained via the paper, the cell subset or site label denotes: FACS-sorted CD8+CD4-CCR7+CD45RA+ naive T cells. The rearranged chain carries TRBV5-8 and TRBJ2-7; 14 of the junction bases match TRBD2. This sequence originates from a human donor in good health. Some libraries in this study had Jurkat cell RNA spiked in. The CDR3 sequence is CASSHGLAGGAGEQYF. The DNA reads TGTGCCAGCAGCCACGGACTAGCGGGAGGAGCCGGGGAGCAGTACTTC. The CDR3, completed at both ends by the reference TRBV5-8 and TRBJ2-7 genes, gives the full variable domain EAGVTQSPTHLIKTRGQQATLRCSPISGHTSVYWYQQALGLGLQFLLWYDEGEERNRGNFPPRFSGRQFPNYSSELNVNALELEDSALYLCASSHGLAGGAGEQYFGPGTRLTVT.